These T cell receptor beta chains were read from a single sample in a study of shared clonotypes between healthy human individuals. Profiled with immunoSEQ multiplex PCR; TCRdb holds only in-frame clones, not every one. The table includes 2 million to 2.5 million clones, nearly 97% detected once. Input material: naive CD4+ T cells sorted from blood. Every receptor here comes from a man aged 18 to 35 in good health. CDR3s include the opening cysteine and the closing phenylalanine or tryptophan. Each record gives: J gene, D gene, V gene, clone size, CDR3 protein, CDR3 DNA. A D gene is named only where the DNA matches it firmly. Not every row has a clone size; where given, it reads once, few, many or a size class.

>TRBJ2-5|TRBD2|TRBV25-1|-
CASSEVGLAGGETQYF
TGTGCCAGCAGTGAAGTAGGACTAGCGGGAGGAGAGACCCAGTACTTC
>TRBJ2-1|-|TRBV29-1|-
CSPLSRGNEQFF
TGCAGCCCTCTCTCGCGGGGAAATGAGCAGTTCTTC
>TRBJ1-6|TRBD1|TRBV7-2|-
CASSLVRTGDSPLHF
TGTGCCAGCAGCTTAGTCAGGACAGGGGATTCACCCCTCCACTTT
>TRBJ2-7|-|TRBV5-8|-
CASSFPGNPYEQYF
TGTGCCAGCAGCTTCCCAGGGAATCCCTACGAGCAGTACTTC
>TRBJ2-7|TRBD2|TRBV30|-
CAWDPLRTSGRSRTYEQYF
TGTGCCTGGGATCCCTTAAGGACTAGCGGGAGGAGCCGAACCTACGAGCAGTACTTC
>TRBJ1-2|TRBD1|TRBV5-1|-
CASSLGTGQGNGYTF
TGCGCCAGCAGCTTAGGGACGGGACAGGGAAATGGCTACACCTTC
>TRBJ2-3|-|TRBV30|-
CAWTQGSTDTQYF
TGTGCCTGGACCCAGGGAAGCACAGATACGCAGTATTTT
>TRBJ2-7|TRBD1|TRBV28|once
CASVRDRSSYEQYF
TGTGCCAGCGTCCGGGACAGAAGCTCCTACGAGCAGTACTTC
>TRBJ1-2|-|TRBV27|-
CASSLAQDYGYTF
TGTGCCAGCAGTTTAGCGCAGGACTATGGCTACACCTTC
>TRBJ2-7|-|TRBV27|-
CASSPHGRNYEQYF
TGTGCCAGCAGTCCCCATGGACGGAACTACGAGCAGTACTTC
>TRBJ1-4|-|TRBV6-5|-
CAAGGRGGKLFF
TGTGCCGCCGGAGGCCGAGGAGGAAAACTGTTTTTT
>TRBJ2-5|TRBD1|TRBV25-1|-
CASSGQGSGETQYF
TGTGCCAGCAGTGGACAGGGCAGTGGAGAGACCCAGTACTTC
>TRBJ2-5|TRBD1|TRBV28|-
CASSYPQGARETQYF
TGTGCCAGCAGTTATCCTCAGGGGGCGCGGGAGACCCAGTACTTC
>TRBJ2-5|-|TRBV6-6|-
CASSSNRDNQETQYF
TGTGCCAGCAGCAGCAACAGGGACAATCAAGAGACCCAGTACTTC
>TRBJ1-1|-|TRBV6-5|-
CASRNRVEAFF
TGTGCCAGCAGAAACAGGGTTGAAGCTTTCTTT
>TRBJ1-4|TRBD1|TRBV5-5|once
CASSIDRGTNEKLFF
TGTGCCAGCAGCATCGACAGGGGAACTAATGAAAAACTGTTTTTT
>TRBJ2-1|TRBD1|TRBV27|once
CASSVHRTGGSVAGSYNEQFF
TGTGCCAGCAGCGTTCACCGGACAGGGGGCTCGGTAGCGGGCTCCTACAATGAGCAGTTCTTC
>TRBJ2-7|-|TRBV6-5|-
CASRESHLSYEQYF
TGTGCCAGCAGAGAATCCCACCTCTCCTACGAGCAGTACTTC
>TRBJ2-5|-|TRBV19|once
CASRPRGAGQETQYF
TGTGCCAGTAGACCACGGGGGGCCGGACAAGAGACCCAGTACTTC
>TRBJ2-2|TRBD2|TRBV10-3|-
CAISERTSGSNTGELFF
TGTGCCATCAGTGAGAGGACTAGCGGCTCGAACACCGGGGAGCTGTTTTTT
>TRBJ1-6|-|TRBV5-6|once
CASKTGEYNSPLHF
TGTGCCAGCAAGACGGGAGAGTATAATTCACCCCTCCACTTT
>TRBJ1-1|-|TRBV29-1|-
CSVDAVLTEAFF
TGCAGCGTTGACGCAGTTCTCACTGAAGCTTTCTTT
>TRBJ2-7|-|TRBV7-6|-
CASSSTDSPYEQYF
TGTGCCAGCAGCTCGACAGATTCCCCCTACGAGCAGTACTTC
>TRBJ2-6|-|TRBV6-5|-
CASRLAGANVLTF
TGTGCCAGCAGACTAGCTGGGGCCAACGTCCTGACTTTC
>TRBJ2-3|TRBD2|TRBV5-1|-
CASSLAELAGADTQYF
TGCGCCAGCAGCTTGGCCGAACTAGCGGGGGCAGATACGCAGTATTTT
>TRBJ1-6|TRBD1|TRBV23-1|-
CASSQSGSGGDNSPLHF
TGCGCCAGCAGTCAATCTGGCTCAGGGGGCGATAATTCACCCCTCCACTTT
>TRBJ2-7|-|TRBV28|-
CASSFFLAAYEQYF
TGTGCCAGCAGTTTCTTTCTGGCCGCCTACGAGCAGTACTTC
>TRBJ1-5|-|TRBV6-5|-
CASSLHSGGVQPQHF
TGTGCCAGCAGTCTCCATTCTGGGGGCGTTCAGCCCCAGCATTTT
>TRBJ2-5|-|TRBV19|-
CASMRVRGSTQYF
TGTGCCAGTATGAGGGTCAGGGGATCGACCCAGTACTTC
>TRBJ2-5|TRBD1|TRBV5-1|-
CASKTGVGETQYF
TGCGCCAGCAAAACAGGGGTCGGGGAGACCCAGTACTTC
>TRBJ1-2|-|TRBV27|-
CASSPSPHPRGSYGYTF
TGTGCCAGCAGTCCCTCGCCCCACCCGCGGGGTTCCTATGGCTACACCTTC
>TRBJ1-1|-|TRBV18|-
CASSAGEAFF
TGTGCCAGCTCGGCAGGGGAAGCTTTCTTT
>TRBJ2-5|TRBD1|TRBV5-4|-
CASSLDRGQETQYF
TGTGCCAGCAGCTTGGACAGGGGTCAAGAGACCCAGTACTTC
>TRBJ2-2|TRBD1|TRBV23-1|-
CASSQDRTRNTGELFF
TGCGCCAGCAGTCAGGACAGGACCAGAAACACCGGGGAGCTGTTTTTT
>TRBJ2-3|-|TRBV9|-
CASSVVGFGTDTQYF
TGTGCCAGCAGCGTAGTGGGGTTCGGCACAGATACGCAGTATTTT
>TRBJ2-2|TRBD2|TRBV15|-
CATSRIRASGNGGELFF
TGTGCCACCAGCAGAATTAGGGCTAGCGGGAATGGCGGGGAGCTGTTTTTT
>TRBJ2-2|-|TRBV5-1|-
CASSFGRLAGELFF
TGCGCCAGCAGCTTTGGCAGGTTGGCCGGGGAGCTGTTTTTT
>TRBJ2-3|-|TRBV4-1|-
CASSQEWGRTDTQYF
TGCGCCAGCAGCCAAGAGTGGGGGCGTACAGATACGCAGTATTTT
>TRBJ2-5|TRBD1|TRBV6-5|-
CASNPGTGQETQYF
TGTGCCAGCAATCCCGGGACAGGCCAAGAGACCCAGTACTTC
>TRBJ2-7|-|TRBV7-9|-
CASSLDGFYEQYF
TGTGCCAGCAGCCTGGACGGATTCTACGAGCAGTACTTC
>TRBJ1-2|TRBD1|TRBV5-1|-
CASSQGQGRMGYTF
TGCGCCAGCAGCCAGGGACAGGGGAGGATGGGCTACACCTTC
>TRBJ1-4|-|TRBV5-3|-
CARSLGSYLTGFGEKLFF
TGTGCCAGAAGCTTGGGCAGCTACCTTACTGGATTTGGTGAAAAACTGTTTTTT
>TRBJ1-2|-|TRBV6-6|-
CASSYRGKDGYTF
TGTGCCAGCAGTTACAGAGGGAAGGATGGCTACACCTTC
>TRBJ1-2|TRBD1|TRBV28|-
CASSTAVGTGLNYGYTF
TGTGCCAGCAGTACTGCCGTCGGGACAGGGTTAAACTATGGCTACACCTTC
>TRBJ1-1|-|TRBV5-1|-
CASSLSGGPNTEAFF
TGCGCCAGCAGCTTGTCGGGGGGGCCGAACACTGAAGCTTTCTTT
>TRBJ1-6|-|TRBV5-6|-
CASSLRTPRDLPLHF
TGTGCCAGCAGCCTACGGACCCCACGGGATTTACCCCTCCACTTT
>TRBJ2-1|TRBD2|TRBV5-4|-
CASSDSSSGGSYNEQFF
TGTGCCAGCAGCGACAGTTCTAGCGGGGGATCCTACAATGAGCAGTTCTTC
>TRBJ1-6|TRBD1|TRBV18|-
CASSGQGSGNSPLHF
TGTGCCAGCTCGGGACAGGGGAGTGGGAATTCACCCCTCCACTTT
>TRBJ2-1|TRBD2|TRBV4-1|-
CASSRQTSGGAYEQFF
TGCGCCAGCAGCCGACAGACTAGCGGGGGGGCTTATGAGCAGTTCTTC